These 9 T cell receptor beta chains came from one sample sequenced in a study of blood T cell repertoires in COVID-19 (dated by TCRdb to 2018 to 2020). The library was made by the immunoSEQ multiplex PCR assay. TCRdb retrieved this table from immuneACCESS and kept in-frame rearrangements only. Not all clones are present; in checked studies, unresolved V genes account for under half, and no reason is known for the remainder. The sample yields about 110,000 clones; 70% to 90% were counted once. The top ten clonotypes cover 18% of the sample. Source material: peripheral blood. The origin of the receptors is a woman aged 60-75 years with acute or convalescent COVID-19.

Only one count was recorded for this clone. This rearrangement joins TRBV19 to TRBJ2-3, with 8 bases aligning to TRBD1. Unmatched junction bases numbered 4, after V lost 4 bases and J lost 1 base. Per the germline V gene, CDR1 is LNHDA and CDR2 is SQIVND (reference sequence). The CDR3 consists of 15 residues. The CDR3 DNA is TGTGCCAGTAGTACCACGACAGGGGGCACAGATACGCAGTATTTT. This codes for CASSTTTGGTDTQYF.

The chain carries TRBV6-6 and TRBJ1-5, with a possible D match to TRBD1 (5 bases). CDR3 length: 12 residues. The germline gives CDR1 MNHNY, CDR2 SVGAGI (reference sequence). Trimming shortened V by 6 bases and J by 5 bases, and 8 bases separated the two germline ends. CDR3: CASSLRDQPQHF. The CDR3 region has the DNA TGTGCCAGCAGCCTCAGGGATCAGCCCCAGCATTTT.

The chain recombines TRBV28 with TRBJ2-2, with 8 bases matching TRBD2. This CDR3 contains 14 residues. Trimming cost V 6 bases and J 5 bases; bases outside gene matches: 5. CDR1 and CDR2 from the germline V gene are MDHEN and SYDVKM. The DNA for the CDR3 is TGTGCCAGCAGCGGGAGGGCCCGAACCGGGGAGCTGTTTTTT. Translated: CASSGRARTGELFF.

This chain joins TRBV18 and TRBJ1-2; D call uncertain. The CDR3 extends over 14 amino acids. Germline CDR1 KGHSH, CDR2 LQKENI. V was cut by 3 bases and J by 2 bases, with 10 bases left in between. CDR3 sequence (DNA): TGTGCCAGCTCACCCGGTTTACAGAACTATGGCTACACCTTC. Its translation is CASSPGLQNYGYTF. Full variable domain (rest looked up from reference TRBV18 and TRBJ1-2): NAGVMQNPRHLVRRRGQEARLRCSPMKGHSHVYWYRQLPEEGLKFMVYLQKENIIDESGMPKERFSAEFPKEGPSILRIQQVVRGDSAAYFCASSPGLQNYGYTFGSGTRLTVV.

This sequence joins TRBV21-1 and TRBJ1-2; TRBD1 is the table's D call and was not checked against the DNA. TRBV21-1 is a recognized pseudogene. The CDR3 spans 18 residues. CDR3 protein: CASSKGWGHKGANYGYTF. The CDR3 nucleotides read TGTGCCAGCAGCAAAGGATGGGGACATAAAGGAGCTAACTATGGCTACACCTTC.

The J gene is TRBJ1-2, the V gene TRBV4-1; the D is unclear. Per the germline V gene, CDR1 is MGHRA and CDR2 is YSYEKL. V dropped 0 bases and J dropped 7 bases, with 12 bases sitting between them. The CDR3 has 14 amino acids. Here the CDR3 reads CASSQENWAGGYTF. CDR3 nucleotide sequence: TGCGCCAGCAGCCAAGAGAACTGGGCCGGTGGCTACACCTTC.

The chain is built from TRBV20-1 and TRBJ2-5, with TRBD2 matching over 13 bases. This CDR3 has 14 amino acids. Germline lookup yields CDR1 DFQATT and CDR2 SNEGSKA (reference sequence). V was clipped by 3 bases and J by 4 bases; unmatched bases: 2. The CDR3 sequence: CSASRTSGGETQYF. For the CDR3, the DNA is TGCAGTGCTAGTCGGACTAGCGGGGGAGAGACCCAGTACTTC.

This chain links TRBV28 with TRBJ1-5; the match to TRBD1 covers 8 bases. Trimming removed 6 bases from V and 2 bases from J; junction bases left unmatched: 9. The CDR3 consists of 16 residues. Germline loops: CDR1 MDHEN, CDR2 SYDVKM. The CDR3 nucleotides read TGTGCCAGCAGGAAGCAGGGGGCAGCTGGCAATCAGCCCCAGCATTTT. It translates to CASRKQGAAGNQPQHF.

CDR3 sequence reads: CASSGQGNSPLHF. The CDR3 DNA reads as TGCGCCAGCAGTGGACAGGGCAATTCACCCCTCCACTTT. V and J are TRBV10-2 and TRBJ1-6; TRBD1 aligns across 7 bases. Trimming at V came to 4 bases and at J to 7 bases, leaving 1 base not matched to a gene. The CDR3 has 13 residues. The V gene's germline CDR1 is WSHSY and CDR2 SAAADI.